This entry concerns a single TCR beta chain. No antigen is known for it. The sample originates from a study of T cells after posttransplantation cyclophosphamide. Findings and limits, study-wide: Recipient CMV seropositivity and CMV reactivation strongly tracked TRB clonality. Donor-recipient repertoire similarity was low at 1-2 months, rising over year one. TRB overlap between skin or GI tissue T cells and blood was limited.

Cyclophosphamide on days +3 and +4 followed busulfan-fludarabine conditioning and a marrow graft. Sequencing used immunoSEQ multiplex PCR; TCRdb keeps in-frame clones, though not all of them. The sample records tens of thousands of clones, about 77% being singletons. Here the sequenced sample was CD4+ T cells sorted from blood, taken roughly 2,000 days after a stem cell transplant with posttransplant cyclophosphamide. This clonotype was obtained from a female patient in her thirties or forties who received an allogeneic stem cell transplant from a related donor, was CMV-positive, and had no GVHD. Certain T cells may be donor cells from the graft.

The CDR3 protein is CASSEVMGQANEKLFF. The DNA for the CDR3 is TGTGCCAGCAGTGAAGTGATGGGACAGGCGAATGAAAAACTGTTTTTT. The chain has TRBV6-1 and TRBJ1-4; 8 bases align to TRBD1. Germline V lookup: CDR1 MNHNS, CDR2 SASEGT. The CDR3 has 16 amino acids. V lost 1 base, J lost 5 bases, and 6 bases stayed unmatched.